One T cell receptor beta chain is described in this entry. No antigen is known for it. The input lacks base qualities; no much larger clone sits a single base away. These data belong to a study of blood T cell repertoires in COVID-19 (TCRdb year 2020). Regarding the study in general: The collaborator samples originated in the United States, Italy and Spain and spanned the acute and convalescent phases of COVID-19. The prospective study material was composed of cDNA or gDNA derived from T cells, B-cell-depleted T cells, or PBMCs. Samples came from the ongoing ImmuneRACE study (first 160 participants) plus 1,254 subjects from 6 global collaborators. Sample metadata almost always included a de-identified subject ID, COVID-19 status, age in years and sex. Subjects who had been exposed to COVID-19, were actively infected with it, or had recovered from it provided the deeply sampled blood TCRbeta repertoires that made up the dataset. A freely available public database, intended as a resource for researchers studying the immune response to SARS-CoV-2, is where the repertoires were released. HLA class I and class II types, where available, came from metadata supplied by the sample provider rather than from assay-based typing.

The collaborating institutions used their own protocols to collect whole blood in K2EDTA tubes. Collaborator samples were shipped for TCRbeta analysis as frozen whole blood, isolated PBMCs, or DNA extracted from either sample type. TCRbeta CDR3 regions were amplified from genomic DNA using the immunoSEQ Assay, a bias-controlled multiplex PCR. In the authors' own workflow: Within the assay, amplification of reference gene primers was used to estimate how many nucleated cells each sample contained. Sequence reads were collapsed and filtered to measure the absolute abundance of every unique TCRbeta CDR3 rearrangement. For each sample, productive Simpson clonality was calculated by taking the square root of Simpson's diversity index across productive rearrangements. The source is immuneACCESS, and TCRdb retained only in-frame sequences with V and J called. Part of the clones is not carried over; for the studies checked, unresolved V genes explain less than half of this, and the remainder is unexplained. V and J calls and clone size are copied from that table; D and trimming were computed from the DNA. The sample table records under 200,000 clones; 70% to 90% of these occur just once. About 5% of the sample is held by the ten biggest clonotypes.

According to the germline V gene, CDR1 reads SGDLS and CDR2 reads YYNGEE. The CDR3 numbers 15 residues from cysteine through phenylalanine. Of the read, only the CDR3 DNA is kept; its 45 bases are in frame from base 1. Between the V and J ends, shortened by 0 bases and 5 bases respectively, the junction contains 11 bases. What the work shows at the level of the full study, not this receptor alone: The amount of clinical and demographic metadata varied by source and participant and was provided uncurated.

Sequencing input: peripheral blood. The chain is encoded by TRBV9 joined to TRBJ2-2; TRBD2 could be the D gene, as 6 bases match. The sequence was collected from a woman of 80 years or more with acute or convalescent COVID-19. The DNA sequence is TGTGCCAGCAGCGTAGGACTAGGAGATACCGGGGAGCTGTTTTTT. Its translation reads: CASSVGLGDTGELFF.